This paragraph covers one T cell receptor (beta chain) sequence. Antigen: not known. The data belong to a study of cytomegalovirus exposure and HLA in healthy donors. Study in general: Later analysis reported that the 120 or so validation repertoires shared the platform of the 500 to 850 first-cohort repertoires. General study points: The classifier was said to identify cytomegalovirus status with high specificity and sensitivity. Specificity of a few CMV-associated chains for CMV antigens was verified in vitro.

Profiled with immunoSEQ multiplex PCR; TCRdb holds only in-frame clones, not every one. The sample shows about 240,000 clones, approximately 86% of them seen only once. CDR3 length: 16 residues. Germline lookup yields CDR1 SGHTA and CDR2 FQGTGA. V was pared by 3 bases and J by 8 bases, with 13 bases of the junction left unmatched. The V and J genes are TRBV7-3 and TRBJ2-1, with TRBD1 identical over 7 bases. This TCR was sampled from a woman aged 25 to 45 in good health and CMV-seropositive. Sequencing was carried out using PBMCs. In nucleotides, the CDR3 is TGTGCCAGCAGCTTCCTTCGACAGGGAAGAGTTCATGAGCAGTTCTTC. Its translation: CASSFLRQGRVHEQFF.